One and the same sample provided the 27 T cell receptor beta chains below, sequenced in a study of T cells in Graves' hyperthyroidism and ophthalmopathy (dated by TCRdb to between 2018 and 2021). Library creation used multiplex PCR. Sequencing instrument: Illumina HiSeq 2000. Amplification of TCR beta CDR3 regions was carried out from RNA transcripts. A first-round RT-PCR of the TCR CDR3 used the HTBI primer set with the Qiagen OneStep RT-PCR kit. TCRdb passed the public sequencing reads through fastp at Q25 and MiXCR, retaining productive beta sequences. For every CDR3 protein sequence, its rows merge into one entry that carries the most common genes and DNA. The sample table records more than 500,000 distinct CDR3 sequences; around 15% of these occur just once. The leading ten clones occupy 29% of the sample. The sequenced sample consisted of blood. The receptors were sampled from a woman aged 25 to 39 with Graves' ophthalmopathy.

At least ten counts were recorded for this clonotype. J is TRBJ2-1 and V is TRBV28; 8 positions agree with TRBD2. Trimming removed 4 bases from V and 7 bases from J; junction bases left unmatched: 15. The CDR3 has 17 amino acids. The germline gives CDR1 MDHEN, CDR2 SYDVKM. CDR3 in DNA: TGTGCCAGCAGTTCCGTCCACGCTAGCGGGCGAGGAAATGAGCAGTTCTTC. Translating it yields CASSSVHASGRGNEQFF.

This clonotype was recorded many times. This sequence joins TRBV7-2 and TRBJ2-2, with TRBD2 as a possible D gene (6 bases). Germline V CDR1 and CDR2: SGHTA, FQGNSA. The CDR3 length is 15 residues. V lost 1 base, J lost 5 bases, and 11 bases lay in between. CDR3 loop: CASSLEGGRTGELFF. CDR3 bases: TGTGCCAGCAGCTTAGAAGGAGGGAGGACCGGGGAGCTGTTTTTT.

This clonotype was found many times. The gene calls are TRBV20-1 and TRBJ2-2; 10 bases match TRBD1. The germline V gene encodes CDR1 DFQATT and CDR2 SNEGSKA (reference sequence). V lost 6 bases to trimming and J lost 4 bases; unmatched junction nucleotides: 5. The CDR3 has 14 residues. CDR3 sequence reads: CSAKDRGSTGELFF. CDR3 bases: TGCAGTGCAAAGGACAGGGGGTCCACCGGGGAGCTGTTTTTT.

The chain is built from TRBV20-1 and TRBJ2-5; D perhaps matches TRBD2 (6 bases). The CDR3 runs to 12 residues. Trimming removed 6 bases at V and 3 bases at J, with 11 bases between. Germline lookup yields CDR1 DFQATT and CDR2 SNEGSKA (reference sequence). This chain's CDR3 is CSAGLREETQYF. The CDR3 nucleotides are TGCAGTGCGGGACTGCGGGAAGAGACCCAGTACTTC.

The chain joins TRBV7-3 to TRBJ2-5, with D unclear. The ends were cut back, 5 bases at V and 6 bases at J, with 22 bases in the middle. The CDR3 has 16 residues. The germline CDR1 and CDR2 sequences are SGHTA and FQGTGA. In DNA, the CDR3 is TGTGCCAGCAGCCAAGGGTCAGCGCCTGTTGGGAAGACCCAGTACTTC. Amino acids: CASSQGSAPVGKTQYF.

This clonotype showed up just a few times. The chain carries TRBV27 and TRBJ2-7; D gene ambiguous. Germline assignment: CDR1 MNHEY and CDR2 SMNVEV (reference sequence). The length of the CDR3 is 14 residues. Trimming shortened V by 6 bases and J by 2 bases, and 14 bases separated the two germline ends. CDR3 sequence (DNA): TGTGCCAGCAGCCCCACCACCCTGGCCTACGAGCAGTACTTC. The encoded protein is CASSPTTLAYEQYF.

This clonotype was seen repeatedly, ten times or more. One end of the junction varies from germline; a read error may be responsible. The chain couples TRBV20-1 to TRBJ1-1, with TRBD1 as a possible D gene (5 bases). Per germline, CDR1 DFQATT and CDR2 SNEGSKA (reference sequence). The CDR3 contains 14 residues. The DNA for the CDR3 is TGCAGTCCTAGGGGCAGGATTAGTTACACTGAAGCTTTCTTT. Its protein product is CSPRGRISYTEAFF.

The V and J genes are TRBV18 and TRBJ2-7; D not resolved. The V and J ends lost 6 bases and 7 bases respectively, with 13 bases between them. From germline, CDR1 is KGHSH and CDR2 LQKENI. The CDR3 is made up of 12 amino acids. The CDR3 sequence: CASSLSRDEQYF. CDR3 DNA: TGTGCCAGCTCGCTCAGTAGGGATGAGCAGTACTTC. Together with reference TRBV18 and TRBJ2-7, the CDR3 gives the full variable domain: NAGVMQNPRHLVRRRGQEARLRCSPMKGHSHVYWYRQLPEEGLKFMVYLQKENIIDESGMPKERFSAEFPKEGPSILRIQQVVRGDSAAYFCASSLSRDEQYFGPGTRLTVT.

This clonotype was picked up many times. The chain couples TRBV6-5 to TRBJ2-3, with 9 bases that match TRBD1. In germline, CDR1 is MNHEY, CDR2 SVGAGI. V gave up 0 bases and J gave up 3 bases; unmatched junction bases: 4. The CDR3 spans 16 residues. CDR3 amino acids: CASSYSGTGITDTQYF. The CDR3, as DNA: TGTGCCAGCAGTTACTCCGGGACAGGGATAACAGATACGCAGTATTTT.

This clonotype was detected only a few times. The gene calls are TRBV28 and TRBJ1-5, with TRBD1 matching over 9 bases. The germline V gene encodes CDR1 MDHEN and CDR2 SYDVKM. The V segment lost 3 bases and the J segment 3 bases; nucleotides outside the gene matches: 15. This CDR3 contains 19 residues. DNA of the CDR3: TGTGCCAGCAGTTTTATAGGCCACGGGACAGGGCTGTCCAATCAGCCCCAGCATTTT. Residues: CASSFIGHGTGLSNQPQHF.

The chain employs TRBV11-2 and TRBJ2-3; 10 bases match TRBD1. V lost 5 bases to trimming and J lost 1 base; unmatched junction nucleotides: 3. The CDR3 is 15 amino acids. Germline CDR1 reads SGHAT; CDR2 reads FQNNGV. DNA of the CDR3: TGTGCCAGCAGCCGACAGGGGGCCGGCACAGATACGCAGTATTTT. Translating it yields CASSRQGAGTDTQYF.

On this clonotype itself: A much more abundant neighbour one base away suggests this may be a read error. This chain connects TRBV7-2 to TRBJ2-7; TRBD1 agrees at 7 bases. Trimming at V came to 9 bases and at J to 1 base, leaving 9 bases not matched to a gene. The CDR3 spans 14 residues. The germline V gene has CDR1 SGHTA and CDR2 FQGNSA. The CDR3 bases are TGTGCCAGGAGCCAGAGACAGGGATCCTACGAGCAGTACTTC. As protein: CARSQRQGSYEQYF.

The V and J genes are TRBV2 and TRBJ2-1; 8 nucleotides match TRBD2. The V gene end was trimmed by 7 bases and the J gene end by 4 bases; junction bases not matched to a gene: 9. CDR1 is SNHLY, CDR2 FYNNEI, per germline. CDR3 length equals 15 residues. CDR3 sequence reads: CASTRSGSGYNEQFF. For the CDR3, the DNA is TGTGCCAGCACTCGAAGCGGGAGTGGGTACAATGAGCAGTTCTTC.

The table lists this clonotype with many counts. V usage is TRBV3-1 and J usage is TRBJ2-7; possibly TRBD1 or TRBD2 for D (5 bases each). This CDR3 is built from 14 residues. In germline, CDR1 is LGHDT, CDR2 YNNKEL (reference sequence). V was pared by 4 bases and J by 3 bases, with 13 bases between. DNA for the CDR3: TGTGCCAGCAGCCGGGACGTACTTGTCTACGAGCAGTACTTC. Its translation is CASSRDVLVYEQYF.

To note about this clonotype: It may be a read error: a sequence one base away is much more abundant. The CDR3 end shows no conserved phenylalanine or tryptophan, and so a read error is likely. The rearrangement links TRBV6-9 to TRBJ2-1; weak D call: TRBD1 (5 bases). CDR3 length: 15 amino acids. V lost 3 bases, J lost 3 bases, and 12 bases lay in between. Germline CDR1 MNHGY, CDR2 SVAAGI. The CDR3 protein is CASSYQGRGYNEQFS. The CDR3 DNA sequence: TGTGCCAGCAGTTACCAGGGAAGGGGCTACAATGAGCAGTTCTCC.

Of note for this clonotype: Since a much larger clone is just one base distant, this may be a read error. J is TRBJ2-3 and V is TRBV20-1; no firm D call. In germline, CDR1 is DFQATT, CDR2 SNEGSKA (reference sequence). The CDR3 is 15 residues long. CDR3 bases: TGCAGTGCTAGTCTTCGATTGGGTAGCATAGATACGCAGTATTTT. It encodes CSASLRLGSIDTQYF.

This clonotype occurred many times. The genes are TRBV5-1 and TRBJ2-5; 11 bases are shared with TRBD2. V lost 0 bases, J lost 13 bases, and 11 bases stayed unmatched. Germline V CDR1 and CDR2: SGHRS, YFSETQ. There are 15 residues in the CDR3. CDR3 DNA: TGCGCCAGCAGCTTGGTGGGTTCTAGCGGGAGGAGATGGTACTTC. It translates to CASSLVGSSGRRWYF. The entire variable domain, with the rest obtained from reference TRBV5-1 and TRBJ2-5, is as follows: KAGVTQTPRYLIKTRGQQVTLSCSPISGHRSVSWYQQTPGQGLQFLFEYFSETQRNKGNFPGRFSGRQFSNSRSEMNVSTLELGDSALYLCASSLVGSSGRRWYFGPGTRLLVL.

Here the CDR3 reads CSARDLAARDLPVETQYF. DNA of the CDR3: TGCAGTGCTAGAGATCTAGCGGCCAGGGATCTTCCGGTAGAGACCCAGTACTTC. The rearrangement links TRBV20-1 to TRBJ2-5, with 7 bases fitting TRBD2. This CDR3 comprises 18 residues. Germline-derived CDR1 and CDR2 are DFQATT and SNEGSKA (reference sequence). The V segment lost 0 bases and the J segment 4 bases; nucleotides outside the gene matches: 17.

This clonotype has a handful of counts. The DNA of the CDR3 is TGTGCCAGCAGCTCGAATAGCGGGAGGGAAGGGACCCAGTACTTC. Translated: CASSSNSGREGTQYF. The rearrangement joins TRBV7-2 to TRBJ2-5; 11 bases agree with TRBD2. The CDR3 contains 15 residues. Germline V gene sequence: CDR1 SGHTA, CDR2 FQGNSA. V shed 4 bases and J 7 bases; nucleotides not matched to a gene: 8.

This clonotype was recorded at least ten times. The J gene is TRBJ1-1, the V gene TRBV18; D not resolved. The CDR3 sequence is 12 residues long. Germline CDR1 KGHSH, CDR2 LQKENI. Trimming removed 2 bases from V and 1 base from J, with 2 bases in between. This chain's CDR3 is CASSPTNTEAFF. CDR3 nucleotide sequence: TGTGCCAGCTCACCAACGAACACTGAAGCTTTCTTT.

This clonotype came up many times. The chain joins TRBV28 to TRBJ2-7; tentatively, D is TRBD1 or TRBD2 (6 bases each). From germline, CDR1 is MDHEN and CDR2 SYDVKM. V dropped 2 bases and J dropped 0 bases, with 11 bases sitting between them. The CDR3 loop spans 15 amino acids. This CDR3 is CASSLPGARSYEQYF. CDR3 nucleotides: TGTGCCAGCAGTTTACCGGGGGCCCGCTCCTACGAGCAGTACTTC.

The table lists this clonotype with many counts. The chain combines TRBV28 with TRBJ2-7; D gene ambiguous. Trimming stripped 5 bases from V and 6 bases from J, with 20 bases between. The CDR3 has 15 amino acids. Germline V gene data show CDR1 as MDHEN and CDR2 as SYDVKM. The CDR3 nucleotides are TGTGCCAGCAGTCCTAAGAGACACCTGAGTATCGAGCAGTACTTC. Protein product: CASSPKRHLSIEQYF.

The chain recombines TRBV3-2 with TRBJ2-7; the table assigns TRBD2, which was not confirmed against the DNA. TRBV3-2 is described as a pseudogene. This CDR3 has 15 amino acids. Here the CDR3 reads CASSHLLGGVYEQYF. The DNA of the CDR3 is TGTGCCAGCAGCCACTTACTAGGGGGAGTGTACGAGCAGTACTTC.

Concerning this clonotype itself: This clone may be a read error of a much larger clone one base away. The gene calls are TRBV6-1 and TRBJ1-4; D not certain. CDR1 and CDR2 (germline): MNHNS, SASEGT. This CDR3 has 15 residues. V was cut by 0 bases and J by 0 bases, with 5 bases left in between. CDR3 DNA sequence: TGTGCCAGCAGTGAAGCCGGAGCAACTAATGAAAAACTGTTTTTT. Amino acids: CASSEAGATNEKLFF.

This clonotype appeared a few times. V and J are TRBV2 and TRBJ1-1, with D tentatively TRBD1 (5 bases). V was shortened by 5 bases and J by 7 bases, with 8 bases between the two germline ends. This CDR3 spans 11 amino acids. The germline V gene encodes CDR1 SNHLY and CDR2 FYNNEI. In nucleotides, the CDR3 is TGTGCCAGCAGTTTGGGGGTTGAAGCTTTCTTT. This encodes CASSLGVEAFF.

This clonotype was seen repeatedly, ten times or more. This chain connects TRBV12-3 or TRBV12-4 to TRBJ2-4; 11 bases map to TRBD2. V shed 5 bases and J 8 bases; nucleotides not matched to a gene: 5. The CDR3 loop spans 14 amino acids. CDR3 loop: CASSVTSGTDIQYF. DNA for the CDR3: TGTGCCAGCAGTGTGACTAGCGGGACTGACATTCAGTACTTC.

CDR3 loop: CASSPDRDAGELFF. Here the CDR3 DNA reads TGTGCCAGTAGCCCGGACAGGGATGCCGGGGAGCTGTTTTTT. The chain recombines TRBV19 with TRBJ2-2; 8 bases fit TRBD1. The CDR3 has 14 residues. V lost 6 bases, J lost 6 bases, and 6 bases stayed unmatched. Germline V lookup: CDR1 LNHDA, CDR2 SQIVND (reference sequence).